This T cell receptor beta chain was obtained from a study of shared clonotypes between healthy human individuals. Some clones are missing from TCRdb's copy, which holds only in-frame ones; the method was immunoSEQ multiplex PCR. The table includes 2 million to 3 million clones, more than 85% detected once. Germline V gene data show CDR1 as SGHTA and CDR2 as FQGTGA. V was pared by 6 bases and J by 5 bases, with 13 bases between. The CDR3 length is 13 residues. The sequencing input was naive CD4+ T cells from PBMCs. Documented subset: CD45RA+ positively selected. This receptor was obtained from a man younger than 35 in good health. Some clones in this sample may be carry-over from other donors' samples. The genes are TRBV7-3 and TRBJ2-5; D may correspond to TRBD1 or TRBD2 (5 bases each). The CDR3 nucleotides read TGTGCCAGCAGTCCCTGGGGGAAGGAGACCCAGTACTTC. It codes for CASSPWGKETQYF.